The 15 T cell receptor beta chains in this list originate from one sample, sequenced in a study of blood T cell repertoires in COVID-19. Produced via immunoSEQ multiplex PCR; TCRdb's table is partial and in-frame only. Seen here are some 130,000 clones, more than 75% observed once, and the top ten hold roughly 3.7%. The sequencing sample was made of peripheral blood. These receptor sequences come from a man in his forties or fifties with active COVID-19.

Remarks on this clone: Sequence at one end of the junction differs from germline and may be a read error. This rearrangement joins TRBV5-5 to TRBJ2-4; D might be TRBD2 (5 bases). This CDR3 spans 8 amino acids. Germline loops: CDR1 SGHKS, CDR2 YYEKEE (reference sequence). CDR3 protein: CGRGQEDF. The CDR3 region has the DNA TGTGGCCGAGGGCAGGAAGACTTC.

In its sample, this clone was seen a few times. CDR3 in DNA: TGTGCCAGCAGTGAATGGACAGGGGTGGACGAGCAGTACGTC. This encodes CASSEWTGVDEQYV. The chain joins TRBV2 to TRBJ2-7; 9 bases are shared with TRBD1. V dropped 2 bases and J dropped 5; count of bases not matched to a gene: 4. The CDR3 has 14 residues. The germline gives CDR1 SNHLY, CDR2 FYNNEI.

The rearrangement joins TRBV12-3 or TRBV12-4 to TRBJ1-3; D may be TRBD1 (5 bases). Trimming cost V 5 bases and J 3 bases, with 8 bases left between them. The CDR3 is 13 residues long. The CDR3 DNA reads TGTGCCAGCAGTCCAGGGCTTGGAAACACCATATATTTT. Residues: CASSPGLGNTIYF.

The chain links TRBV16 to TRBJ2-3; D not resolved. CDR3 length: 11 amino acids. Trimming removed 7 bases at V and 5 bases at J, with 7 bases between. CDR1 and CDR2 (germline): KGHSY, FQNENV. This chain's CDR3 is CASMTGDTQYF. CDR3 nucleotides: TGTGCCAGCATGACGGGAGATACGCAGTATTTT. Full variable domain (missing parts from reference TRBV16 and TRBJ2-3): GEEVAQTPKHLVRGEGQKAKLYCAPIKGHSYVFWYQQVLKNEFKFLISFQNENVFDETGMPKERFSAKCLPNSPCSLEIQATKLEDSAVYFCASMTGDTQYFGPGTRLTVL.

This chain uses TRBV27 with TRBJ2-2, with 12 bases identical to TRBD2. Germline CDR1 reads MNHEY; CDR2 reads SMNVEV (reference sequence). With V trimmed by 3 bases and J by 6 bases, 5 bases remained unmatched. This CDR3 region has 16 residues. CDR3: CASSLLAGGFPGELFF. The CDR3, as DNA: TGTGCCAGCAGTTTGCTAGCGGGGGGGTTCCCCGGGGAGCTGTTTTTT.

The genes are TRBV18 and TRBJ2-3; possibly TRBD2 for D (5 bases). Deletions cut 2 bases from V and 3 bases from J, with 12 bases between. Germline V gene sequence: CDR1 KGHSH, CDR2 LQKENI. The CDR3 contains 15 residues. CDR3 nucleotides: TGTGCCAGCTCACCAGACACCCGACTAACAGATACGCAGTATTTT. Its translation is CASSPDTRLTDTQYF.

This chain connects TRBV19 to TRBJ2-2; 10 bases fit TRBD2. Germline CDR1 reads LNHDA; CDR2 reads SQIVND (reference sequence). The CDR3 loop spans 18 amino acids. V was pared by 6 bases and J by 5 bases, with 15 bases of the junction left unmatched. CDR3 in DNA: TGTGCCAGTAGAAAAACTAGCGGGAAAAATGGTCGGACCGGGGAGCTGTTTTTT. Translation gives CASRKTSGKNGRTGELFF. Full variable domain (remainder filled in from reference TRBV19 and TRBJ2-2): DGGITQSPKYLFRKEGQNVTLSCEQNLNHDAMYWYRQDPGQGLRLIYYSQIVNDFQKGDIAEGYSVSREKKESFPLTVTSAQKNPTAFYLCASRKTSGKNGRTGELFFGEGSRLTVL.

This chain links TRBV5-6 with TRBJ2-5, with 8 bases fitting TRBD2. V was clipped by 4 bases and J by 1 base; unmatched bases: 9. CDR3 size: 16 residues. CDR1 and CDR2 (germline): SGHDT, YYEEEE. The CDR3 DNA is TGTGCCAGCAGCCGTGTAGGCGGGAGGCTCCAAGAGACCCAGTACTTC. It encodes CASSRVGGRLQETQYF.

The V and J genes are TRBV4-2 and TRBJ2-2; TRBD2 aligns across 13 bases. Trimming removed 3 bases from V and 5 bases from J; junction bases left unmatched: 12. CDR1 LGHNA and CDR2 YNFKEQ come from the germline V gene. CDR3 size: 19 residues. CDR3 sequence (DNA): TGTGCCAGCAGCCAGGCCGGGACTAGCGGGGCGAGATGGACCGGGGAGCTGTTTTTT. Residues: CASSQAGTSGARWTGELFF.

The rearrangement uses TRBV5-1 and TRBJ2-1; D call uncertain. The CDR3 has 12 residues. CDR1 SGHRS and CDR2 YFSETQ come from the germline V gene. Trimming left V 4 bases short and J 9 bases short, with 11 bases between. CDR3 amino acids: CASSLERREQFF. CDR3 bases: TGCGCCAGCAGCCTAGAAAGACGTGAGCAGTTCTTC.

A single count supports this clone. J is TRBJ1-5 and V is TRBV3-1 (or the pseudogene TRBV3-2); possible D gene TRBD1, 5 bases. Germline lookup yields CDR1 LGHDT and CDR2 YNNKEL (reference sequence). Trimming stripped 0 bases from V and 9 bases from J, with 12 bases between. This CDR3 spans 14 amino acids. The CDR3 loop reads CASSQDRDSSPQHF. The CDR3 DNA reads TGTGCCAGCAGCCAAGACAGGGATTCTTCGCCCCAGCATTTT.

V gene TRBV5-6 combines with J gene TRBJ2-4; TRBD2 aligns across 10 bases. The V and J ends lost 0 bases and 1 base, in that order; junction bases with no gene match: 10. The CDR3 sequence is 19 residues long. Germline V gene data show CDR1 as SGHDT and CDR2 as YYEEEE. CDR3 region: CASSLGPPTSGYAKNIQYF. In nucleotides, the CDR3 is TGTGCCAGCAGCTTGGGTCCCCCGACTAGCGGGTATGCCAAAAACATTCAGTACTTC. Looking up the rest from reference TRBV5-6 and TRBJ2-4 gives the full variable domain: DAGVTQSPTHLIKTRGQQVTLRCSPKSGHDTVSWYQQALGQGPQFIFQYYEEEERQRGNFPDRFSGHQFPNYSSELNVNALLLGDSALYLCASSLGPPTSGYAKNIQYFGAGTRLSVL.

This chain connects TRBV11-2 to TRBJ1-1; the D gene is possibly TRBD1 (5 bases). V was trimmed by 3 bases and J by 7 bases, leaving 9 bases between them. Germline V gene sequence: CDR1 SGHAT, CDR2 FQNNGV. CDR3 length: 12 amino acids. CDR3 region: CASSFQGIEAFF. The CDR3 DNA sequence: TGTGCCAGCAGCTTTCAGGGAATTGAAGCTTTCTTT.

The J gene is TRBJ1-2, the V gene TRBV27, with a possible D match to TRBD1 (5 bases). CDR1 and CDR2 (germline): MNHEY, SMNVEV (reference sequence). The CDR3 has 12 amino acids. V lost 9 bases and J 8 bases, leaving 16 bases between the germline ends. The CDR3 DNA follows: TGTGCCAGTTGGGGCGGGAAGGAAGGCTACACCTTC. Its protein product is CASWGGKEGYTF.

The V call is TRBV18, the J call TRBJ2-7; possibly TRBD1 for D (6 bases). The CDR3 has 12 amino acids. V lost 3 bases and J 6 bases, leaving 9 bases between the germline ends. Germline CDR1 reads KGHSH; CDR2 reads LQKENI. This CDR3 is CASSPQGSEQYF. The CDR3 nucleotides are TGTGCCAGCTCACCCCAGGGGTCCGAGCAGTACTTC.